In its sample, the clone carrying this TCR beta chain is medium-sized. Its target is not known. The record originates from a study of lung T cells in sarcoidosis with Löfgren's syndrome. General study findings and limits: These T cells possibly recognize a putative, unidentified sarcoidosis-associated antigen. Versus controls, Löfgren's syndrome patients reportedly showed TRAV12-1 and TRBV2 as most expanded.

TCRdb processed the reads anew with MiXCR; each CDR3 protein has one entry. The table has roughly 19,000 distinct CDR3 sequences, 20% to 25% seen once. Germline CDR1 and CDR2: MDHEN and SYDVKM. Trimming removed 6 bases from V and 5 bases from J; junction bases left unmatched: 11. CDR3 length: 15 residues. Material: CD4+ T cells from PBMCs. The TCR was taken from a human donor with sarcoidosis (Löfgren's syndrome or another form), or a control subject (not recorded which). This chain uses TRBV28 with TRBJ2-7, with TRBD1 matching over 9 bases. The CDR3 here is CASSLARDRENEQYF. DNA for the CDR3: TGTGCCAGCAGCCTAGCGCGGGACAGGGAGAACGAGCAGTACTTC.